The entry below gives a single T cell receptor (beta chain) sequence along with its context. Its antigen is undetermined. Template-switch reactions added UMIs with a 6-nucleotide sample barcode. TCRdb re-called the 5' RACE reads and catalogs CDR3 proteins one per entry, DNA excluded. The table lists approximately 400,000 distinct CDR3 sequences. This entry is derived from a study of monozygotic twins with inflammatory bowel disease. Study observations and caveats: Sharing of clonotypes with others was lower in IBD patients than in healthy twins, and this was especially so with disease activity.

This CDR3 has 13 residues. Germline V gene lookup returns CDR1 SEHNR and CDR2 FQNEAQ (reference sequence). The J gene is TRBJ1-1, the V gene TRBV7-9. This TCR was sampled from a human donor with ulcerative colitis or Crohn's disease, or a healthy co-twin of an affected twin (not recorded which). Sequencing was carried out using blood. The CDR3 reads CASSRKGNTEAFF.